A selection of T cell receptor beta chains follows, all from one sample in a study of T cell repertoires in cytomegalovirus infection. MiXCR, run by TCRdb on the reads, gives a single entry per CDR3 protein. The sample records approximately 500,000 distinct CDR3 sequences, around 11% being singletons. Sequenced material: PBMCs. The receptor source for this set is a human donor in good health (CMV status not recorded). Some clones in this sample may be carry-over from other donors' samples. Both conserved end residues are part of each CDR3. Fields, in order: D gene, clone size, J gene, V gene, CDR3 DNA, CDR3 protein. D genes are given only for firm matches. Rows give clone size only sometimes, using once, few, many, or a class for an expanded clone.

.,few,TRBJ1-6,TRBV14,TGTGCCAGCAGCCAATTTGGAACCGGGATTATTAATTCACCCCTCCACTTT,CASSQFGTGIINSPLHF
TRBD2,few,TRBJ2-1,TRBV20-1,TGCAGTGCTAAGGGTCTAGCGGGAGTATTAAGGGTAAATCGGAAGGATGAGCAGTTCTTC,CSAKGLAGVLRVNRKDEQFF
.,many,TRBJ2-3,TRBV6-5,TGTGCCAGCAGTTACTCCCCACGGGGAGAAGATACGCAGTATTTT,CASSYSPRGEDTQYF
TRBD1,many,TRBJ2-3,TRBV28,TGTGCCAGCAGCCCTTTACAGGGGGCGTGGGAAGATACGCAGTATTTT,CASSPLQGAWEDTQYF
.,many,TRBJ2-5,TRBV12-3/TRBV12-4,TGTGCCAGCAGTTTAAGGCTCCTGGGAGAGACCCAGTACTTC,CASSLRLLGETQYF
TRBD2,many,TRBJ2-1,TRBV7-9,TGTGCCAGCAGCCCGGCGAGTAGCGGGGGGTACGACAATGAGCAGTTCTTC,CASSPASSGGYDNEQFF
.,.,TRBJ2-2,TRBV28,TGTGCCAGTACTGGAGGCCCATTAGCGAACACCGGGGAGCTGTTTTTT,CASTGGPLANTGELFF
.,.,TRBJ1-2,TRBV27,TGTGCCAGCAGACCCGCCGGCGGATATGGCTACACCTTC,CASRPAGGYGYTF
.,many,TRBJ1-4,TRBV12-3/TRBV12-4,TGTGCCAGCAGCTGGGACAAGGGCGGAAAACTGTTTTTT,CASSWDKGGKLFF
.,.,TRBJ1-1,TRBV6-5,TGTGCCAGCAGCAGGACCGGGAGAGCTGAAGCTTTCTTT,CASSRTGRAEAFF
.,many,TRBJ1-4,TRBV28,TGTGCCAGCAGGTCCGAATCGCCTGAAAAACTGTTTTTT,CASRSESPEKLFF
TRBD2,many,TRBJ2-3,TRBV6-1,TGTGCCAGCAGTGAGACTAGCGGGAGCCGCACAGATACGCAGTATTTT,CASSETSGSRTDTQYF
.,many,TRBJ1-4,TRBV5-1,TGCGCCAGCAGCCAAGGAACTAATGAAAAACTGTTTTTT,CASSQGTNEKLFF
.,few,TRBJ1-1,TRBV6-1,TGTGCCAGCAGTTTTACCAAACGGAACACTGAAGCTTTCTTT,CASSFTKRNTEAFF
.,many,TRBJ1-6,TRBV7-6,TGTGCCAGCAGCTTACGGGGGGAAAGGGATTCACCCCTCCACTTT,CASSLRGERDSPLHF
TRBD2,few,TRBJ2-1,TRBV20-1,TGCAGTGCCACAAGCCCGGGACTAGCGCTATCCTACAATGAGCAGTTCTTC,CSATSPGLALSYNEQFF
.,.,TRBJ2-5,TRBV23-1,TGCGCCAGCAGTCCCTCTACCCCTGAAGAGACCCAGTACTTC,CASSPSTPEETQYF
.,many,TRBJ2-3,TRBV7-3,TGTGCCAGCAGCTTAACCCCAGATACGCAGTATTTT,CASSLTPDTQYF
TRBD2,many,TRBJ2-2,TRBV28,TGTGCCAGCAGCCCCTTAGCGGGAGGGATCACCGGGGAGCTGTTTTTT,CASSPLAGGITGELFF
.,many,TRBJ2-3,TRBV6-5,TGTGCCAGCAGTTATCAGCCGGGACTCAACACAGATACGCAGTATTTT,CASSYQPGLNTDTQYF
.,many,TRBJ1-3,TRBV7-9,TGTGCCAGCAGCGAGGAGGGGAGCTCTGGAAACACCATATATTTT,CASSEEGSSGNTIYF
TRBD2,many,TRBJ2-5,TRBV12-3/TRBV12-4,TGTGCCAGCAGTTCGGGATCCACAGACGGGGGGGAGACCCAGTACTTC,CASSSGSTDGGETQYF
TRBD1,many,TRBJ2-5,TRBV10-3,TGTGCCACGGGACAGGGAAAGACCCAGTACTTC,CATGQGKTQYF
TRBD2,many,TRBJ2-7,TRBV28,TGTGCCAGCAGTTCCGAGACTAGCGGGCCCTACGAGCAGTACTTC,CASSSETSGPYEQYF
.,.,TRBJ1-2,TRBV4-2,TGTGCCAGCAGCCGGGTAGAGAACTCAGCTAACTATGGCTACACCTTC,CASSRVENSANYGYTF
TRBD2,many,TRBJ2-3,TRBV7-8,TGTGCCAGCAGGAGAAGCGGGGGGAGCACAGATACGCAGTATTTT,CASRRSGGSTDTQYF
TRBD2,few,TRBJ2-4,TRBV7-6,TGTGCCAGCAGCTCACCCGGGACTAGCGGTAAAAACATTCAGTACTTC,CASSSPGTSGKNIQYF
.,many,TRBJ2-7,TRBV2,TGTGCCAGCAGTGAACAGCCCGGAGAGGCCTACGAGCAGTACTTC,CASSEQPGEAYEQYF
TRBD1,few,TRBJ1-3,TRBV5-1,TGCGCCAGCAGCTTGAGGGGGACAGGTGGTGGAAACACCATATATTTT,CASSLRGTGGGNTIYF
.,many,TRBJ2-3,TRBV4-1,TGCGCCAGCAGCCAAGGACCGACTAAAACAGATACGCAGTATTTT,CASSQGPTKTDTQYF
.,many,TRBJ2-5,TRBV12-5,TGTGCTAGTGGTTTGGGGCAAGAGACCCAGTACTTC,CASGLGQETQYF
.,many,TRBJ1-1,TRBV7-2,TGTGCCAGCAGTCCCTACCAAGGGTCTGAAGCTTTCTTT,CASSPYQGSEAFF
.,.,TRBJ1-2,TRBV24-1,TGTGCCACCAGTGATCCGAGACAGGTTGGCTACACCTTC,CATSDPRQVGYTF
.,many,TRBJ1-6,TRBV7-2,TGTGCCAGCAGCTTACGGCCATCTAATTCACCCCTCCACTTT,CASSLRPSNSPLHF
.,many,TRBJ2-4,TRBV7-6,TGTGCCACCCAGCGGGGACAGCCGAAAAACATTCAGTACTTC,CATQRGQPKNIQYF
.,many,TRBJ2-1,TRBV12-3/TRBV12-4,TGTGCCAGCAGTTTATACGACGAGCAGTTCTTC,CASSLYDEQFF
.,many,TRBJ1-6,TRBV7-2,TGTGCCAGCAGCCCGGACGGTCTTCGGAATTCACCCCTCCACTTT,CASSPDGLRNSPLHF
.,few,TRBJ2-1,TRBV19,TGTGCCAGTAGTATAGCGAGAGATGAGCAGTTCTTC,CASSIARDEQFF
.,few,TRBJ2-5,TRBV2,TGTGCCAGCATATGGGGGGGCGGGGAGACCCAGTACTTC,CASIWGGGETQYF
.,.,TRBJ2-7,TRBV13,TGTGCCTGCAGCTTAGGTAGGGAGGCCGAGCAGTACTTC,CACSLGREAEQYF
.,many,TRBJ1-6,TRBV19,TGTGCCAGTAGAAGAGGAGGGGCGTCCTATAATTCACCCCTCCACTTT,CASRRGGASYNSPLHF
.,.,TRBJ2-1,TRBV19,TGTGCCAGTAGAATGGAGGGATCCTACAATGAGCAGTTCTTC,CASRMEGSYNEQFF
.,many,TRBJ2-1,TRBV7-2,TGTGCCAGCAGCTTGGGCGCGAACAATGAGCAGTTCTTC,CASSLGANNEQFF
.,once,TRBJ2-3,TRBV20-1,TGCAGTGCTTGGCGGGCAGATACGCAGTATTTT,CSAWRADTQYF
.,many,TRBJ2-1,TRBV19,TGTGCCAGTAGTACTGGGAGAGGGACCATAGCTACGGTGTTCTTC,CASSTGRGTIATVFF
TRBD1,many,TRBJ1-1,TRBV6-1,TGTGCCAGCAGGTCGGGACAGTTTAACACTGAAGCTTTCTTT,CASRSGQFNTEAFF
.,.,TRBJ2-7,TRBV5-1,TGCGCCAGCAGCTTGGGTCCCGAGGGGCTTTTCGAGCAGTACTTC,CASSLGPEGLFEQYF
TRBD2,.,TRBJ2-1,TRBV7-9,TGTGCCAGCAGCGCCGGACTAGCGGGGGCGTTGACTTTCAACAATGAGCAGTTCTTC,CASSAGLAGALTFNNEQFF
.,.,TRBJ2-1,TRBV19,TGTGCCAGCCTTGACAGGTACCTTAATGAGCAGTTCTTC,CASLDRYLNEQFF
.,many,TRBJ2-2,TRBV7-3,TGTGCCAGCAGCTTAGGGCAGGGGGAGCTGTTTTTT,CASSLGQGELFF
TRBD1,many,TRBJ1-4,TRBV20-1,TGCAGTGCCCCGGGACAGGGAACTGAAAAACTGTTTTTT,CSAPGQGTEKLFF
TRBD2,.,TRBJ2-1,TRBV11-3,TGTGACAGCAGCTATACCGGGACTAGCGGCTACAATGAGCAGTTCTTC,CDSSYTGTSGYNEQFF
.,many,TRBJ2-2,TRBV7-9,TGTGCCAGCAGCCCCCCGGTCCAGGGAAACACCGGGGAGCTGTTTTTT,CASSPPVQGNTGELFF
.,many,TRBJ2-7,TRBV7-9,TGTGCCAGCAGCTTAGAACAGGGCAACGAGCAGTACTTC,CASSLEQGNEQYF
.,many,TRBJ2-3,TRBV12-3/TRBV12-4,TGTGCCAGCACTCTCACAGATACGCAGTATTTT,CASTLTDTQYF